Each of the 14 T cell receptor beta chains below was sequenced from the same sample in a study of T-cell reconstitution after alpha-beta-depleted transplantation in children. Preparation of the TCRbeta library was carried out with unique molecular identifiers. TCRdb analysed the PCR reads with MiXCR anew, one entry per CDR3 protein. This table holds 40,000 to 60,000 distinct CDR3 sequences, around a tenth found once. Sequencing was performed on PBMCs, mostly from graft donor cells, taken 60 days after TCRalphabeta/CD19-depleted stem cell transplant. These receptors originate from a male patient between 2 and 9 years old who had a stem cell transplant for chronic granulomatous disease, so the T cells may come from the graft donor.

The sample holds many counts of this clonotype. The chain has TRBV6-5 and TRBJ2-1, with 11 bases that match TRBD2. V was clipped by 3 bases and J by 7 bases; unmatched bases: 11. Germline values: CDR1 MNHEY, CDR2 SVGAGI. The CDR3 contains 17 residues. CDR3 residues: CASSYLPGVAGGNEQFF. In nucleotides, the CDR3 is TGTGCCAGCAGTTATCTCCCCGGGGTAGCGGGAGGGAATGAGCAGTTCTTC.

Ten or more counts support this clonotype. The chain joins TRBV5-6 to TRBJ1-1; a weak D match, TRBD1 (5 bases). CDR1 and CDR2 from the germline V gene are SGHDT and YYEEEE. Trimming stripped 4 bases from V and 0 bases from J, with 13 bases between. The CDR3 spans 15 residues. The CDR3 nucleotides are TGTGCCAGCAGCCCCACAGGACAAATGAACACTGAAGCTTTCTTT. It translates to CASSPTGQMNTEAFF.

This clonotype was counted at least ten times. This sequence joins TRBV7-8 and TRBJ2-3; D may be TRBD1 (5 bases). The V and J ends lost 5 bases and 2 bases respectively, with 8 bases between them. CDR1 and CDR2 from the germline V gene are SGHVS and FQNEAQ. CDR3 size: 13 residues. The CDR3 here is CASSPTVTDTQYF. The CDR3 region has the DNA TGTGCCAGCAGCCCGACAGTCACAGATACGCAGTATTTT. The full variable domain, completed using reference TRBV7-8 and TRBJ2-3, is GAGVSQSPRYKVAKRGQDVALRCDPISGHVSLFWYQQALGQGPEFLTYFQNEAQLDKSGLPSDRFFAERPEGSVSTLKIQRTQQEDSAVYLCASSPTVTDTQYFGPGTRLTVL.

There are many counts of this clonotype. This chain connects TRBV9 to TRBJ2-3, with no clear D. The CDR3 spans 17 residues. V lost 0 bases, J lost 0 bases, and 14 bases lay in between. Germline CDR1 SGDLS, CDR2 YYNGEE. CDR3 sequence (DNA): TGTGCCAGCAGCGTAGGATCAGTCGCATCTAGCACAGATACGCAGTATTTT. Translating gives CASSVGSVASSTDTQYF.

This clonotype was observed a few times. This chain links TRBV7-8 with TRBJ1-5; D is uncertain. Germline V gene data show CDR1 as SGHVS and CDR2 as FQNEAQ. The CDR3 is 15 amino acids. Trimming left V 2 bases short and J 0 bases short, with 8 bases between. The CDR3 bases are TGTGCCAGCAGCTTACGGGATTCTAGCAATCAGCCCCAGCATTTT. Amino acid sequence: CASSLRDSSNQPQHF.

This clonotype was recorded many times. The rearrangement uses TRBV20-1 and TRBJ1-5; 11 bases line up with TRBD1. Trimming took 6 bases from V and 6 from J; bases not matched to a gene: 7. The CDR3 totals 14 residues. Germline-derived CDR1 and CDR2 are DFQATT and SNEGSKA (reference sequence). The CDR3 DNA reads TGCAGTGCCCCCGGGACAGGGGGATCTCAGCCCCAGCATTTT. This codes for CSAPGTGGSQPQHF.

This CDR3 reads CASSLGAGGQGNEQFF. As DNA, the CDR3 is TGTGCCAGCAGCCTTGGGGCGGGAGGGCAGGGCAATGAGCAGTTCTTC. This chain connects TRBV7-2 to TRBJ2-1; 9 bases fit TRBD2. V shed 5 bases, J shed 6 bases, and the junction held 11 bases outside the gene matches. Per the germline V gene, CDR1 is SGHTA and CDR2 is FQGNSA. The CDR3 loop spans 16 amino acids.

This clonotype appeared a few times. This chain uses TRBV30 with TRBJ2-7; TRBD2 aligns across 11 bases. CDR1 and CDR2 (germline): GTSNPN, SVGIG (reference sequence). The CDR3 consists of 17 residues. The J segment lost 3 bases and the V segment lost 2 bases, leaving 12 bases of the junction unmatched. DNA of the CDR3: TGTGCCTGGAGTTGTTCCGGGACTAGCGGATTTTACTACGAGCAGTACTTC. Its protein is CAWSCSGTSGFYYEQYF.

This clonotype was seen at least ten times. The gene calls are TRBV7-2 and TRBJ2-5; D is unresolved. Between the trimmed V and J ends, which lost 5 bases and 4 bases, there was a span of 8 bases. Germline V CDR1 and CDR2: SGHTA, FQGNSA. The CDR3 runs to 12 residues. CDR3 DNA: TGTGCCAGCAGCCCATTCGCAGAGACCCAGTACTTC. Protein sequence: CASSPFAETQYF.

There are many counts of this clonotype. The genes are TRBV4-1 and TRBJ1-4; D unresolved. Between the trimmed V and J ends, which lost 1 base and 0 bases, there was a span of 12 bases. CDR3 length: 17 residues. Germline V gene data show CDR1 as MGHRA and CDR2 as YSYEKL. The CDR3 spells CASSQGPVRSTNEKLFF. CDR3 sequence (DNA): TGCGCCAGCAGCCAAGGACCTGTGCGGTCAACTAATGAAAAACTGTTTTTT.

This clonotype has a count of ten or more. The chain is built from TRBV5-1 and TRBJ2-7; D may be TRBD1 (7 bases). Germline V CDR1 and CDR2: SGHRS, YFSETQ. V was shortened by 4 bases and J by 3 bases, with 11 bases between the two germline ends. The CDR3 totals 13 residues. The CDR3 spells CASSPGDSYEQYF. DNA of the CDR3: TGCGCCAGCAGCCCGGGGGACAGCTACGAGCAGTACTTC.

The chain joins TRBV6-1 to TRBJ2-7, with TRBD2 identical over 8 bases. Germline V gene data show CDR1 as MNHNS and CDR2 as SASEGT. V lost 6 bases and J lost 3; bases outside the gene matches: 10. CDR3 size: 15 residues. CDR3 in DNA: TGTGCCAGCAGCCGGCTGGCCAGCGGGAGCTACGAGCAGTACTTC. This encodes CASSRLASGSYEQYF.

At least ten counts were recorded for this clonotype. The chain combines TRBV28 with TRBJ2-7, with D maybe TRBD1 (6 bases). CDR3 length equals 15 residues. Germline assignment: CDR1 MDHEN and CDR2 SYDVKM. Trimming pared 6 bases from V and 3 bases from J, leaving 18 bases between. CDR3 nucleotides: TGTGCCAGCAGCTCGGACAGTCAGGGAATCTACGAGCAGTACTTC. Its translation: CASSSDSQGIYEQYF. Combining the CDR3 with reference TRBV28 and TRBJ2-7 gives the whole variable domain DVKVTQSSRYLVKRTGEKVFLECVQDMDHENMFWYRQDPGLGLRLIYFSYDVKMKEKGDIPEGYSVSREKKERFSLILESASTNQTSMYLCASSSDSQGIYEQYFGPGTRLTVT.

This clonotype occurred many times. The chain links TRBV28 to TRBJ1-5; maybe TRBD1 (5 bases). The CDR3 has 12 residues. Germline V CDR1 and CDR2: MDHEN, SYDVKM. The ends were cut back, 4 bases at V and 6 bases at J, with 7 bases in the middle. CDR3 DNA: TGTGCCAGCAGTTGGAGGGGTCAGCCCCAGCATTTT. This sequence encodes CASSWRGQPQHF.